What follows describes a single T cell receptor beta chain. The antigen it binds to is not known. Nothing much larger sits one base from this clone, and base qualities are not available. CDR1 SGHRS and CDR2 YFSETQ are derived from the germline V gene. From its cysteine to its phenylalanine, the CDR3 spans 12 amino acids. Only the CDR3 portion is preserved as DNA: 36 bases, with reading frame beginning at the first base. V is clipped by 1 base and J by 5 bases, and the sequence between their germline boundaries is 7 bases long. The entry originates in a study of control samples from healthy donors and cancer patients (dated by TCRdb to the early 2020s). Library creation used the immunoSEQ multiplex PCR assay. As stored in TCRdb, this immuneACCESS dataset retains in-frame rearrangements with V and J assigned. A fraction of the clones does not appear; measured against another copy, unresolved V genes explain less than half of the discrepancy, and the remainder lacks a known reason. The sample table lists just over 150,000 clones, 85% to 90% of them with a count of one. In total, the top ten clones hold 12% of the sample.

Recombination joined TRBV5-1 with TRBJ2-7, and perhaps TRBD2 as D gene, on 5 matching bases. This TCR derives from a man aged 30 to 45 in good health. Sequences were obtained from blood. The bases read TGCGCCAGCAGCTTGCCGGGGAACGAGCAGTACTTC. It codes for CASSLPGNEQYF. Extended through the reference TRBV5-1 and TRBJ2-7 proteins, this CDR3 yields the full variable domain: KAGVTQTPRYLIKTRGQQVTLSCSPISGHRSVSWYQQTPGQGLQFLFEYFSETQRNKGNFPGRFSGRQFSNSRSEMNVSTLELGDSALYLCASSLPGNEQYFGPGTRLTVT.